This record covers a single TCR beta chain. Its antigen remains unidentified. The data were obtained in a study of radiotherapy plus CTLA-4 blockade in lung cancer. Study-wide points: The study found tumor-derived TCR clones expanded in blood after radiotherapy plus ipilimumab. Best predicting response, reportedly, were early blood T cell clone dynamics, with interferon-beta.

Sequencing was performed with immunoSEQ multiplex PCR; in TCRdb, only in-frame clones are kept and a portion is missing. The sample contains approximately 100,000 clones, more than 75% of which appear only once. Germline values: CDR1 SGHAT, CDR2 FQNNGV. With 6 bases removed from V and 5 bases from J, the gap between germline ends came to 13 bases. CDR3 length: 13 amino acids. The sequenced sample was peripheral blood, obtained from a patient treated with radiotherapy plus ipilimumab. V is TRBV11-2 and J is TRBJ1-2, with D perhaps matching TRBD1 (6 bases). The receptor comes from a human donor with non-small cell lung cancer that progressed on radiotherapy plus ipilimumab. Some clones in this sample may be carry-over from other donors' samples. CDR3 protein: CASRVTGGYGYTF. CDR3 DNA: TGTGCCAGCAGGGTGACAGGCGGGTATGGCTACACCTTC.